The 8 T cell receptor beta chains presented below share a single source sample, sequenced in a study of cytomegalovirus exposure and HLA in healthy donors (dated by TCRdb to 2017 to 2019). Receptor amplification or capture employed the immunoSEQ multiplex PCR assay. Drawn from immuneACCESS, this table holds only the in-frame rearrangements with V and J called that TCRdb kept. Clones are partly lost; checked studies trace under half to an unresolved V gene and leave the rest unexplained. The sample profile shows about 88,000 clones; approximately 88% of them were found once. The ten largest clonotypes hold roughly an eighth of the sample. Sample: PBMCs. The source of these receptors is a woman under 30 in good health and CMV-seropositive.

The chain combines TRBV7-2 with TRBJ2-2, with 10 bases lining up with TRBD1. The CDR3 runs 20 residues. Trimming at V came to 0 bases and at J to 4 bases, leaving 14 bases not matched to a gene. CDR1 and CDR2 (germline): SGHTA, FQGNSA. The DNA for the CDR3 is TGTGCCAGCAGCTTAGCGTGGGTTGACAGGGGGCAACGGCGCACCGGGGAGCTGTTTTTT. This gives the protein CASSLAWVDRGQRRTGELFF.

The chain links TRBV14 to TRBJ1-1; D is undetermined. The V gene's germline CDR1 is SGHDN and CDR2 FVKESK. The CDR3 covers 13 residues. Trimming removed 2 bases from V and 2 bases from J, with 6 bases in between. The CDR3 sequence is CASSQISNTEAFF. The DNA for the CDR3 is TGTGCCAGCAGCCAAATAAGCAACACTGAAGCTTTCTTT.

The rearrangement joins TRBV11-2 to TRBJ1-6; tentatively, D is TRBD1 (6 bases). With 4 bases removed from V and 3 bases from J, the gap between germline ends came to 13 bases. Germline V gene sequence: CDR1 SGHAT, CDR2 FQNNGV. This CDR3 is built from 16 residues. CDR3 sequence (DNA): TGTGCCAGCAGCTCCGGGACAACTAGCTATAATTCACCCCTCCACTTT. Translating it yields CASSSGTTSYNSPLHF.

This clone has just a few counts. J is TRBJ2-7 and V is TRBV6-5; 7 positions agree with TRBD1. Germline CDR1 and CDR2: MNHEY and SVGAGI. V lost 5 bases, J lost 5 bases, and 9 bases stayed unmatched. This CDR3 region has 14 residues. The CDR3, as DNA: TGTGCCAGCAGTCGAAACAGGGGTAACCACGAGCAGTACTTC. This gives the protein CASSRNRGNHEQYF.

The J gene is TRBJ1-5, the V gene TRBV4-1; D is perhaps TRBD1 (6 bases). Germline values: CDR1 MGHRA, CDR2 YSYEKL. Between the trimmed V and J ends, which lost 1 base and 5 bases, there was a span of 15 bases. The CDR3 runs 16 residues. The CDR3 here is CASSQGLGGLDQPQHF. The CDR3 DNA sequence: TGCGCCAGCAGCCAAGGTTTGGGGGGGCTTGATCAGCCCCAGCATTTT.

The chain combines TRBV6-5 with TRBJ2-5, with D tentatively TRBD1 (5 bases). The CDR3 runs to 13 residues. The germline V and J ends were trimmed by 6 bases and 5 bases, with 13 bases remaining between them. Germline V gene lookup returns CDR1 MNHEY and CDR2 SVGAGI. The CDR3 loop is CASRNMGLETQYF. The CDR3 DNA reads as TGTGCCAGCAGGAATATGGGGCTGGAGACCCAGTACTTC.

In nucleotides, the CDR3 is TGCGCCAGCAGCTACCAACGGGGGGGCGGCTACAATGAGCAGTTCTTC. This encodes CASSYQRGGGYNEQFF. The V and J genes are TRBV4-1 and TRBJ2-1; 8 positions match TRBD2. The CDR3 runs 16 residues. CDR1 is MGHRA, CDR2 YSYEKL, per germline. Trimming at V came to 5 bases and at J to 3 bases, leaving 9 bases not matched to a gene.

V is TRBV30 and J is TRBJ1-6; tentatively, D is TRBD1 (5 bases). The germline V gene encodes CDR1 GTSNPN and CDR2 SVGIG (reference sequence). Trimming took 0 bases from V and 4 from J, leaving 13 bases between them. The CDR3 spans 16 residues. The CDR3: CAWSVAKGLYNSPLHF. CDR3 sequence (DNA): TGTGCCTGGAGTGTTGCCAAGGGGTTATATAATTCACCCCTCCACTTT.